The 12 T cell receptor beta chains below come from one sample, sequenced in a study of regulatory T cells in long-lasting Graves disease. Combining iRepertoire HTBI primers with Arm-PCR of CDR3 regions, the authors built TCR beta libraries. TCRdb called the multiplex PCR reads again in MiXCR, with one record for every CDR3 protein. The sample carries some 470,000 distinct CDR3 sequences, about 22% recorded once. Time point described: persistent/refractory GD, antithyroid drugs over 5 years with positive TRAb. TCR sequences were obtained from RNA taken from PBMCs. The sample in question was peripheral blood mononuclear cells (PBMCs), obtained when the disease was refractory, from a patient treated with antithyroid drugs. These TCRs come from a female donor with Graves disease.

This clonotype has a handful of counts. The rearrangement joins TRBV7-2 to TRBJ2-7, with D tentatively TRBD2 (5 bases). This CDR3 spans 13 amino acids. Germline V gene sequence: CDR1 SGHTA, CDR2 FQGNSA. Trimming left V 1 base short and J 7 bases short, with 11 bases between. CDR3: CASSLDWRGEQYF. CDR3 DNA sequence: TGTGCCAGCAGCTTAGACTGGCGAGGGGAGCAGTACTTC. Full variable domain (outside the CDR3, taken from reference TRBV7-2 and TRBJ2-7): GAGVSQSPSNKVTEKGKDVELRCDPISGHTALYWYRQSLGQGLEFLIYFQGNSAPDKSGLPSDRFSAERTGGSVSTLTIQRTQQEDSAVYLCASSLDWRGEQYFGPGTRLTVT.

This clonotype was seen many times. The rearrangement links TRBV28 to TRBJ2-4, with D perhaps TRBD1 (6 bases). The CDR3 is 12 residues long. CDR1 is MDHEN and CDR2 is SYDVKM in the germline V gene. Trimming removed 2 bases at V and 7 bases at J, with 6 bases between. CDR3 bases: TGTGCCAGCAGTTTAGGACAGAACATTCAGTACTTC. This encodes CASSLGQNIQYF.

This clonotype was recorded at least ten times. The chain uses TRBV27 and TRBJ2-7; possibly TRBD2 for D (6 bases). V lost 4 bases and J 1 base, leaving 14 bases between the germline ends. CDR1 and CDR2 from the germline V gene are MNHEY and SMNVEV (reference sequence). The CDR3 is 15 amino acids. CDR3 protein: CASSSPQRVSYEQYF. In DNA, the CDR3 is TGTGCCAGCAGTTCCCCGCAGCGGGTTTCCTACGAGCAGTACTTC.

About this clonotype itself: A much bigger clone sits one base away, suggesting this may be a read error. The J gene is TRBJ2-2, the V gene TRBV27; D may be TRBD1 (5 bases). The germline V and J ends were trimmed by 0 bases and 0 bases, with 14 bases remaining between them. The CDR3 totals 18 residues. The germline CDR1 and CDR2 sequences are MNHEY and SMNVEV (reference sequence). The CDR3 bases are TGTGCCAGCAGTTTATCTCCACGGACACTGACGAACACCGGGGAGCTGTTTTTT. Its translation: CASSLSPRTLTNTGELFF.

The chain recombines TRBV27 with TRBJ2-3; 7 bases match TRBD2. The CDR3 length is 15 residues. The germline CDR1 and CDR2 sequences are MNHEY and SMNVEV (reference sequence). The V and J ends lost 7 bases and 0 bases, in that order; junction bases with no gene match: 7. CDR3 sequence (DNA): TGTGCCAGCAATTCCGGACTAGGTAGCACAGATACGCAGTATTTT. This gives the protein CASNSGLGSTDTQYF.

This clonotype has a count of ten or more. The chain carries TRBV2 and TRBJ2-2, with TRBD2 as a possible D gene (6 bases). Per germline, CDR1 SNHLY and CDR2 FYNNEI. Trimming left V 8 bases short and J 0 bases short, with 13 bases between. This CDR3 spans 15 amino acids. The CDR3 coding sequence is TGTGCCAGCCATGGAGCGGGCGCGAACACCGGGGAGCTGTTTTTT. Translated, it gives CASHGAGANTGELFF.

This clonotype came up many times. This chain links TRBV28 with TRBJ1-5; D is unclear. Between the trimmed V and J ends, which lost 3 bases and 1 base, there was a span of 16 bases. The CDR3 is 17 amino acids. CDR1 MDHEN and CDR2 SYDVKM come from the germline V gene. Here the CDR3 DNA reads TGTGCCAGCAGTTTCGGGATCTCCTCACTAAGCAATCAGCCCCAGCATTTT. Its protein product is CASSFGISSLSNQPQHF.

This chain connects TRBV5-5 to TRBJ2-2; D gene ambiguous. V was clipped by 1 base and J by 0 bases, with 13 bases between them. This CDR3 has 17 residues. The germline V gene encodes CDR1 SGHKS and CDR2 YYEKEE (reference sequence). The CDR3 sequence: CASSLSVAETNTGELFF. CDR3 DNA: TGTGCCAGCAGCTTGTCAGTGGCAGAGACGAACACCGGGGAGCTGTTTTTT. Using reference TRBV5-5 and TRBJ2-2 for the parts outside the CDR3, the full variable domain is DAGVTQSPTHLIKTRGQQVTLRCSPISGHKSVSWYQQVLGQGPQFIFQYYEKEERGRGNFPDRFSARQFPNYSSELNVNALLLGDSALYLCASSLSVAETNTGELFFGEGSRLTVL.

This clonotype was seen a few times. The chain couples TRBV28 to TRBJ2-7; TRBD1 might be the D (5 bases). Per germline, CDR1 MDHEN and CDR2 SYDVKM. This CDR3 is 10 amino acids long. The V gene lost 8 bases and the J gene lost 8 bases, with 10 bases spanning the gap. CDR3 sequence (DNA): TGTGCCAGCGGTCCAGGGAAGCAGTACTTC. Translation: CASGPGKQYF. The variable domain in full, completed from reference TRBV28 and TRBJ2-7, reads DVKVTQSSRYLVKRTGEKVFLECVQDMDHENMFWYRQDPGLGLRLIYFSYDVKMKEKGDIPEGYSVSREKKERFSLILESASTNQTSMYLCASGPGKQYFGPGTRLTVT.

The chain joins TRBV2 to TRBJ2-1; the D gene is possibly TRBD1 (5 bases). CDR1 and CDR2 from the germline V gene are SNHLY and FYNNEI. V lost 6 bases to trimming and J lost 4 bases, with 10 bases between them. This CDR3 has 13 amino acids. Here the CDR3 reads CASSPDIYNEQFF. The CDR3 nucleotides are TGTGCCAGCAGCCCGGACATATACAATGAGCAGTTCTTC.

Ten or more counts support this clonotype. The chain employs TRBV11-2 and TRBJ1-2, with D hard to call. Germline values: CDR1 SGHAT, CDR2 FQNNGV. The CDR3 has 13 residues. V was shortened by 0 bases and J by 5 bases, with 7 bases between the two germline ends. This chain's CDR3 is CASSLEDPYGYTF. CDR3 in DNA: TGTGCCAGCAGCTTAGAAGACCCATATGGCTACACCTTC.

This clonotype was counted between two and nine times. The chain employs TRBV10-3 and TRBJ2-7; D might be TRBD1 (5 bases). V lost 4 bases to trimming and J lost 0 bases, with 13 bases between them. Germline V gene sequence: CDR1 ENHRY, CDR2 SYGVKD. There are 15 residues in the CDR3. This chain's CDR3 is CAISADSVISYEQYF. The CDR3 region has the DNA TGTGCCATCAGTGCCGACAGTGTGATCTCCTACGAGCAGTACTTC.